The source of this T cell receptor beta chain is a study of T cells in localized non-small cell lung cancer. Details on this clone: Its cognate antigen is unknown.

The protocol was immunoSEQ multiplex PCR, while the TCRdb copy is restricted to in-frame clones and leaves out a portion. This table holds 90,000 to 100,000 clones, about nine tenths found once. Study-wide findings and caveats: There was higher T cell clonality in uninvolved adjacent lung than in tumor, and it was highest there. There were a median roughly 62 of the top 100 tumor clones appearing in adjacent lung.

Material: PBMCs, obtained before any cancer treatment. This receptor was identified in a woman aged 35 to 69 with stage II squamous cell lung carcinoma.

The CDR3: CASSERANYGYTF. The CDR3 DNA follows: TGTGCCAGCAGTGAAAGAGCTAACTATGGCTACACCTTC. The J gene is TRBJ1-2, the V gene TRBV6-1, with no clear D. The germline V gene encodes CDR1 MNHNS and CDR2 SASEGT. V lost 2 bases, J lost 0 bases, and 4 bases lay in between. CDR3 length equals 13 residues.